The rows below give T cell receptor beta chains drawn from one sample of a study of T cell changes during pregnancy in multiple sclerosis. Generated by immunoSEQ multiplex PCR, the TCRdb table keeps only in-frame clones and is missing some. Here the sample spans over 50,000 clones, roughly nine tenths being singletons. The sample here was peripheral blood, taken in the first trimester of pregnancy. These receptor sequences come from a female donor in good health, enrolled as a control in a pregnancy study. Both conserved end residues are part of each CDR3. The D gene is left open where the match is weak. Only part of the rows carry a size: once, few, many, or a class if the clone is expanded.

j_call v_call d_call clone_size cdr3_aa cdr3_nt
TRBJ1-4 TRBV7-9 . . CASSSLGGTNEKLFF TGTGCCAGCAGCTCCCTAGGGGGTACTAATGAAAAACTGTTTTTT
TRBJ1-2 TRBV4-1 . . CASSQEIQGINYGYTF TGCGCCAGCAGCCAAGAGATCCAGGGTATTAACTATGGCTACACCTTC
TRBJ2-7 TRBV5-1 . . CASSPPMEQYF TGCGCCAGCAGCCCCCCTATGGAGCAGTACTTC
TRBJ1-1 TRBV5-1 . . CASSPRRLNTEAFF TGCGCCAGCAGCCCTAGACGGTTAAACACTGAAGCTTTCTTT
TRBJ1-4 TRBV11-1 . . CASSLGGMTNEKLFF TGTGCCAGCAGCTTGGGAGGGATGACTAATGAAAAACTGTTTTTT
TRBJ2-1 TRBV7-3 . . CASSSRNSGEQFF TGTGCCAGCAGCTCTAGAAATTCCGGTGAGCAGTTCTTC
TRBJ2-2 TRBV7-8 TRBD2 . CASSLVWGGTGELFF TGTGCCAGCAGCTTGGTCTGGGGGGGGACCGGGGAGCTGTTTTTT
TRBJ1-1 TRBV5-6 . . CASSRIDGNEAFF TGTGCCAGCAGCCGGATCGACGGGAATGAAGCTTTCTTT
TRBJ2-1 TRBV10-1 TRBD2 medium-sized CASSEREGTYNEQFF TGCGCCAGCAGTGAGCGGGAGGGGACCTACAATGAGCAGTTCTTC
TRBJ2-1 TRBV5-8 TRBD2 . CAIRLAGGNEQFF TGTGCCATCAGGCTAGCGGGAGGCAATGAGCAGTTCTTC
TRBJ2-5 TRBV10-1 . . CASSDSETQYF TGCGCCAGCAGTGACAGTGAGACCCAGTACTTC
TRBJ1-1 TRBV27 . . CASSLWRGDTEAFF TGTGCCAGCAGTTTATGGAGGGGTGACACTGAAGCTTTCTTT
TRBJ2-7 TRBV4-1 TRBD1 . CASSPGQGAYEQYF TGCGCCAGCAGTCCTGGTCAGGGGGCCTACGAGCAGTACTTC
TRBJ2-3 TRBV7-6 TRBD1 . CASSLIQGAPSADTQYF TGTGCCAGCAGCTTAATCCAGGGGGCCCCTTCGGCAGATACGCAGTATTTT
TRBJ1-2 TRBV15 . . CATSRDRSYTF TGTGCCACCAGCAGAGACAGGTCCTACACCTTC
TRBJ2-1 TRBV15 TRBD2 . CATSRGSGTLNYNEQFF TGTGCCACCAGCAGAGGTAGCGGGACCCTGAACTACAATGAGCAGTTCTTC
TRBJ2-5 TRBV7-9 TRBD1 few CASSLRGTGVRVGETQYF TGTGCCAGCAGCTTAAGAGGGACAGGGGTCCGGGTGGGAGAGACCCAGTACTTC
TRBJ1-1 TRBV6-1 . . CASTLSVNTEAFF TGTGCCAGCACCCTCTCAGTGAACACTGAAGCTTTCTTT
TRBJ1-1 TRBV18 TRBD1 . CASSPPGSQGSNTEAFF TGTGCCAGCTCACCACCTGGGTCACAGGGGAGTAACACTGAAGCTTTCTTT
TRBJ1-2 TRBV2 . . CASSDRAGGSYTF TGTGCCAGCAGTGATCGGGCGGGAGGGAGCTACACCTTC